This TCR beta chain was sequenced for a study of a mutant IDH1 vaccine in newly diagnosed glioma. In the study overall: Initiation of the vaccine course occurred 4-6 weeks after radiotherapy alone, or alongside temozolomide cycles. Every participant had undergone radiotherapy, temozolomide, or both before, and most underwent both. Points from the study as a whole: Vaccination induced immune responses in around 93% of patients.

Of note for this clone: Its antigen is unknown.

Some clones are missing from TCRdb's copy, which holds only in-frame ones; the method was immunoSEQ multiplex PCR. The sample consists of roughly 51,000 clones, approximately 84% of them appearing once. The CDR3 is made up of 14 amino acids. Germline CDR1 reads LNHNV; CDR2 reads YYDKDF (reference sequence). V shed 2 bases and J shed 5 bases, with 10 bases lying between them. As to time point: week 47, end of study. Vaccination used 300 ug of mutant IDH1 20-mer peptide per dose, with topical imiquimod. Patients came in for eight vaccinations, in weeks 1, 3, 5, 7, 11, 15, 19 and 23. The chain couples TRBV15 to TRBJ1-5; no clear D. The sequence was collected from a woman aged 30 to 39 with glioma. Some clones in this sample may be carry-over from other donors' samples. Sequencing was performed on PBMCs, taken from a glioma patient whose treatment included an IDH1 peptide vaccine. The CDR3 loop reads CATSRLRSDQPQHF. The CDR3 DNA reads as TGTGCCACCAGCAGACTTCGGAGCGATCAGCCCCAGCATTTT.